This T cell receptor (beta chain) stems from a study of human T cells and chemical hapten exposure. In TCRdb, the RACE reads were re-called with MiXCR into one record per CDR3 protein. This sample yields about 70,000 distinct CDR3 sequences, of which about 9.1% are seen a single time; 3% to 3.5% belongs to the top ten. This clonotype was found many times. Time point indicated: patch test 1, 2 weeks after DPC sensitization. Treatment: therapeutic diphenylcyclopropenone sensitization with weekly scalp DPC. Blood draws came before every patch-test application. This TCR came from a middle-aged woman with alopecia areata. Some clones in this sample may be carry-over from other donors' samples. Sample: whole blood, taken in connection with sensitization to the hapten diphenylcyclopropenone (DPC).

This chain's CDR3 is CASSLGTATHEQYF. For the CDR3, the DNA is TGTGCCAGCTCATTAGGGACAGCAACGCATGAGCAGTACTTC. V usage is TRBV18 and J usage is TRBJ2-7; 7 nucleotides align to TRBD1. V trimming: 5 bases; J trimming: 7 bases; junction bases outside the gene matches: 11. This CDR3 has 14 residues. Germline V gives CDR1 KGHSH, CDR2 LQKENI.